Below are 25 T cell receptor beta chains sequenced from a single sample in a study of CXCR3-negative and CXCR3-positive naive CD8 T cells. 5' RACE that incorporated UMI labels was used to prepare the TRB cDNA libraries. For each CDR3 protein, TCRdb gives one entry from its re-call of the 5' RACE reads, without DNA. Its table records tens of thousands of distinct CDR3 sequences. The sequenced sample was memory CD8+ T cells from blood. These receptors were collected from a human donor in good health. Some clones in this sample may be carry-over from other donors' samples.

The rearrangement joins TRBV29-1 to TRBJ2-1; as DNA is missing, the TRBD2 call by TCRdb cannot be tested. Per germline, CDR1 SQVTM and CDR2 ANQGSEA. This CDR3 spans 13 amino acids. The CDR3 sequence is CSVEDGLYNEQFF.

The chain combines TRBV28 with TRBJ2-5; TCRdb designates TRBD2, a call that cannot be tested without DNA. The CDR3 totals 16 residues. Germline lookup yields CDR1 MDHEN and CDR2 SYDVKM. This CDR3 is CASSSGTSGYQETQYF.

This chain connects TRBV30 to TRBJ1-1; the TRBD1 assignment by TCRdb is unverifiable without DNA. The CDR3 has 12 residues. Germline V CDR1 and CDR2: GTSNPN, SVGIG (reference sequence). This chain's CDR3 is CALQGMNTEAFF.

The V and J genes are TRBV29-1 and TRBJ2-3; checking the TCRdb D call of TRBD1 is not possible without DNA. Per the germline V gene, CDR1 is SQVTM and CDR2 is ANQGSEA. CDR3 length equals 16 residues. The CDR3 region is CSFEGGVGVPTDTQYF.

The chain couples TRBV27 to TRBJ2-7; the D call of TRBD1 rests on TCRdb alone, since no DNA is present to check it. The CDR3 has 17 residues. Germline values: CDR1 MNHEY, CDR2 SMNVEV (reference sequence). CDR3 loop: CASRQPLQGQGTYEQYF.

The rearrangement joins TRBV7-8 to TRBJ2-7; there is no DNA to check the TCRdb D call of TRBD2. Germline CDR1 reads SGHVS; CDR2 reads FQNEAQ. This CDR3 has 12 residues. CDR3 sequence: CASSGRNYEQYF.

The chain couples TRBV20-1 to TRBJ2-3; the D gene TCRdb calls, TRBD2, cannot be checked with no DNA. Per the germline V gene, CDR1 is DFQATT and CDR2 is SNEGSKA (reference sequence). The CDR3 is made up of 17 amino acids. This chain's CDR3 is CSARPRERLWGTDTQYF.

This chain uses TRBV4-3 with TRBJ2-7; the D gene TCRdb calls, TRBD2, cannot be checked with no DNA. Germline CDR1 LGHNA, CDR2 YSLEER. The CDR3 has 17 residues. The CDR3 is CASSQDRRTSGSYEQYF.

This rearrangement joins TRBV20-1 to TRBJ2-4; TCRdb lists TRBD2, though no DNA is available to test this call. Germline V gene data show CDR1 as DFQATT and CDR2 as SNEGSKA (reference sequence). The CDR3 loop spans 14 amino acids. This CDR3 is CSARDSGLENIQYF.

This chain uses TRBV12-3 or TRBV12-4 with TRBJ2-5. The CDR3 sequence is 11 residues long. CDR3 amino acids: CASTLQETQYF.

V is TRBV6-5 and J is TRBJ2-2; TCRdb names TRBD2, which stays unverified in the absence of DNA. Germline V gene data show CDR1 as MNHEY and CDR2 as SVGAGI. The CDR3 has 18 residues. CDR3: CASNVHKTRDLITGELFF.

The chain has TRBV7-2 and TRBJ2-3; TCRdb lists TRBD1, though no DNA is available to test this call. The CDR3 is 16 amino acids. Germline V gene sequence: CDR1 SGHTA, CDR2 FQGNSA. The CDR3 sequence is CASSHRPGQDGDTQYF.

This rearrangement joins TRBV5-1 to TRBJ2-4; TCRdb returns TRBD1, unconfirmable since there is no DNA. The CDR3 runs to 15 residues. CDR1 and CDR2 from the germline V gene are SGHRS and YFSETQ. CDR3 amino acids: CASNLQTGGKNIQYF.

The rearrangement uses TRBV29-1 and TRBJ2-2. Germline loops: CDR1 SQVTM, CDR2 ANQGSEA. The CDR3 runs to 13 residues. CDR3 sequence reads: CSVGKGNTGELFF.

This rearrangement joins TRBV29-1 to TRBJ2-5; TCRdb gives TRBD2 as the D gene, but with no DNA this cannot be confirmed. Germline V gene sequence: CDR1 SQVTM, CDR2 ANQGSEA. This CDR3 region has 14 residues. The CDR3 spells CSGPRALLQETQYF.

The rearrangement links TRBV4-1 to TRBJ2-7; TCRdb proposes TRBD1, but this gene call is untestable without DNA. The germline gives CDR1 MGHRA, CDR2 YSYEKL. The CDR3 sequence is 15 residues long. The CDR3 loop is CASSQAPGGTYEQYF.

The chain recombines TRBV25-1 with TRBJ2-7; TCRdb names TRBD1, which stays unverified in the absence of DNA. The germline V gene has CDR1 MGHDK and CDR2 SYGVNS. The CDR3 is 15 amino acids. CDR3 sequence reads: CASSDQGAGVYEQYF.

The J gene is TRBJ2-7, the V gene TRBV7-9. The CDR3 is 13 amino acids. Germline CDR1 and CDR2: SEHNR and FQNEAQ (reference sequence). CDR3 region: CASSHPGPNEQYF.

This rearrangement joins TRBV10-3 to TRBJ2-2; TCRdb's D call of TRBD1 is untestable without DNA. The CDR3 has 16 residues. CDR1 is ENHRY and CDR2 is SYGVKD in the germline V gene. The CDR3 sequence is CAISEGGEKEAGELFF.

The chain carries TRBV29-1 and TRBJ2-7. Looked up from germline, CDR1 is SQVTM and CDR2 is ANQGSEA. CDR3 size: 13 residues. CDR3 sequence reads: CSVRFPISYEQYF.

The genes are TRBV29-1 and TRBJ2-2. Germline lookup yields CDR1 SQVTM and CDR2 ANQGSEA. The CDR3 length is 12 residues. The CDR3: CSVVRDTGELFF.

The chain carries TRBV5-1 and TRBJ2-3. This CDR3 spans 14 amino acids. Per germline, CDR1 SGHRS and CDR2 YFSETQ. Here the CDR3 reads CASSLGLAKDTQYF.

The rearrangement uses TRBV6-5 and TRBJ2-5; lacking DNA, the TRBD1 call made by TCRdb goes unchecked. This CDR3 has 14 residues. The germline V gene encodes CDR1 MNHEY and CDR2 SVGAGI. The CDR3 region is CASMGQEYQETQYF.

The chain joins TRBV9 to TRBJ2-1; checking the TCRdb D call of TRBD2 is not possible without DNA. Per the germline V gene, CDR1 is SGDLS and CDR2 is YYNGEE. The CDR3 is 17 residues long. This CDR3 reads CASSGVSGAGGNNEQFF.

The CDR3 sequence is CASSFGKHEQFF. The rearrangement uses TRBV27 and TRBJ2-1. The V gene's germline CDR1 is MNHEY and CDR2 SMNVEV (reference sequence). The CDR3 has 12 amino acids.